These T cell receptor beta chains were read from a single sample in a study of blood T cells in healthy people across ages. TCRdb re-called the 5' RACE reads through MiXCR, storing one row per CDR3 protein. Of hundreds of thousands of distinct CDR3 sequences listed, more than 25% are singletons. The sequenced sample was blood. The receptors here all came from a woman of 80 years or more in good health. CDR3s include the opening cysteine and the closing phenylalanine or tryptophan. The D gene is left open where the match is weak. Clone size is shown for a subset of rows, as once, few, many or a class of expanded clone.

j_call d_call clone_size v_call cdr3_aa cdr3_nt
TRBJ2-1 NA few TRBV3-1 CASSSRGSSYDEQFF TGTGCCAGCAGCTCCCGGGGGAGCTCCTACGATGAGCAGTTCTTC
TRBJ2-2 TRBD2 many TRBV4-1 CASSQERLAGAGTGELFF TGCGCCAGCAGCCAAGAAAGACTAGCGGGGGCCGGCACCGGGGAGCTGTTTTTT
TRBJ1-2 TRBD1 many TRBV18 CASSPRDRPFVGYGYTF TGTGCCAGCTCACCACGGGACAGGCCCTTCGTTGGGTATGGCTACACCTTC
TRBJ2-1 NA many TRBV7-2 CASSLSRETYNEQFF TGTGCCAGCAGCTTGTCCAGGGAGACCTACAATGAGCAGTTCTTC
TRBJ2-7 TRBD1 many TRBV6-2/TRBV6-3 CASSSTGATYEQYF TGTGCCAGCAGTTCGACAGGGGCTACATACGAGCAGTACTTC
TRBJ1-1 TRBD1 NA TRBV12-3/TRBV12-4 CASRHVQGVGPEAFF TGTGCCAGCAGGCACGTACAGGGGGTGGGTCCTGAAGCTTTCTTT
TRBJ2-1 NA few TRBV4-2 CASSQDLWQFNEQFF TGTGCCAGCAGCCAAGATCTCTGGCAGTTCAATGAGCAGTTCTTC
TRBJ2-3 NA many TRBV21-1 CASSKDVGFTDTQYF TGTGCCAGCAGCAAAGATGTGGGGTTCACAGATACGCAGTATTTT
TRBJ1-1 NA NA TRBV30 CAWSEQVNTEAFF TGTGCCTGGAGTGAACAGGTGAACACTGAAGCTTTCTTT
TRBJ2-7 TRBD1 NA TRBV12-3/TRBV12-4 CASSFGRGLVGYEQYF TGTGCCAGCAGTTTTGGCAGGGGGCTGGTGGGCTACGAGCAGTACTTC
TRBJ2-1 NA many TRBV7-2 CASSLGVRRTYNEQFF TGTGCCAGCAGCTTAGGTGTACGAAGAACCTACAATGAGCAGTTCTTC
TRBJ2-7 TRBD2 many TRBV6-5 CASRTGGRDEQYF TGTGCCAGCAGGACGGGGGGGCGCGACGAGCAGTACTTC
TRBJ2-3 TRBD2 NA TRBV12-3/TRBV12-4 CASRVGGGGGTDTQYF TGTGCCAGCAGAGTCGGTGGCGGGGGGGGAACAGATACGCAGTATTTT
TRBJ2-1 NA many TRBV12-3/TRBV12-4 CASIIGISRDNEQFF TGTGCCAGCATCATCGGGATCTCTCGGGACAATGAGCAGTTCTTC
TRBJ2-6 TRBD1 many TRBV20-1 CSAISPGTGTGANVLTF TGCAGTGCTATTAGTCCCGGGACAGGGACTGGGGCCAACGTCCTGACTTTC
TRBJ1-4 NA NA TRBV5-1 CASSFSPDSEKLFF TGCGCCAGCAGCTTTTCTCCGGACAGTGAAAAACTGTTTTTT
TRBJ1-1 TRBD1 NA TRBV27 CASSPNRGTEAFF TGTGCCAGCAGTCCAAACAGGGGAACTGAAGCTTTCTTT
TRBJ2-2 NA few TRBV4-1 CASSRETAGELFF TGCGCCAGCAGCAGGGAGACGGCCGGGGAGCTGTTTTTT
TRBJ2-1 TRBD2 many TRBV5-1 CASRVLGRGGQDEQFF TGCGCCAGCAGGGTCCTCGGGCGGGGGGGCCAGGATGAGCAGTTCTTC
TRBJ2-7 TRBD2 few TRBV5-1 CASRDPLTSPRYEQYF TGCGCCAGCAGAGACCCCTTGACTAGCCCACGCTACGAGCAGTACTTC
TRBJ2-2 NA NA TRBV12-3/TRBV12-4 CASSFRAANTGELFF TGTGCCAGCAGTTTCCGGGCCGCGAACACCGGGGAGCTGTTTTTT
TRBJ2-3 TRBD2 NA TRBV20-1 CSARASGATDTQYF TGCAGTGCTAGGGCTAGCGGGGCCACAGATACGCAGTATTTT
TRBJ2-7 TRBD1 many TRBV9 CASSHNNDGQGLYEQYF TGTGCCAGCAGTCATAATAACGACGGACAGGGGCTTTACGAGCAGTACTTC
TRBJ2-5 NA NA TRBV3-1 CASSQWMEETQYF TGTGCCAGCAGCCAATGGATGGAAGAGACCCAGTACTTC
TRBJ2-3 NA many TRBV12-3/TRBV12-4 CASSFGLPTSTDTQYF TGTGCCAGCAGTTTTGGCTTGCCGACGAGCACAGATACGCAGTATTTT
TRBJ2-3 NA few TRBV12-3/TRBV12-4 CASSLAIADSSTDTQYF TGTGCCAGCAGTTTAGCCATAGCGGATTCTAGCACAGATACGCAGTATTTT
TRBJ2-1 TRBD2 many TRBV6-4 CASSQGLAIMYNEQFF TGTGCCAGCAGTCAAGGACTAGCCATAATGTACAATGAGCAGTTCTTC
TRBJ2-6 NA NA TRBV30 CAWTSLSGANVLTF TGTGCCTGGACCTCTCTCAGTGGGGCCAACGTCCTGACTTTC
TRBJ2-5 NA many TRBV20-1 CSASSVQVLQETQYF TGCAGTGCTAGCTCTGTCCAGGTCCTTCAAGAGACCCAGTACTTC
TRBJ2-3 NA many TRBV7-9 CASSLYLSSTDTQYF TGTGCCAGCAGCCTTTACCTTTCTAGCACAGATACGCAGTATTTT
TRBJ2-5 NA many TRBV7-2 CASSPKEETQYF TGTGCCAGCAGCCCGAAAGAGGAGACCCAGTACTTC
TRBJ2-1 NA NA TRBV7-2 CASSLRHNNEQFF TGTGCCAGCAGCTTAAGGCATAACAATGAGCAGTTCTTC
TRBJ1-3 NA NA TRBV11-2 CASSLEVSGNTIYF TGTGCCAGCAGCTTAGAGGTCTCTGGAAACACCATATATTTT
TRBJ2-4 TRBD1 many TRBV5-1 CASSLGDRGRGNIQYF TGCGCCAGCAGCTTGGGCGACAGGGGGCGGGGAAACATTCAGTACTTC
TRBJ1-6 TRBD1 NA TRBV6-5 CASSCSGGTGTSSYNSPLHF TGTGCCAGCAGTTGCTCGGGAGGGACAGGGACAAGCTCCTATAATTCACCCCTCCACTTT
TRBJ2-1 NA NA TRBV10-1 CASSDGLALGNEQFF TGCGCCAGCAGTGATGGGTTAGCGCTGGGGAATGAGCAGTTCTTC
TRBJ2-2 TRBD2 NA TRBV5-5 CASSQQLAVVTGELFF TGTGCCAGCAGCCAGCAACTAGCGGTTGTCACCGGGGAGCTGTTTTTT
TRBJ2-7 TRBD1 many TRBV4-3 CASSQEKGAGHSFPPYEQYF TGCGCCAGCAGCCAAGAAAAGGGGGCCGGCCACAGCTTCCCTCCCTACGAGCAGTACTTC